This T cell receptor beta chain was found in a study of metastatic and nonmetastatic thyroid tumors. Study at large: Comparison of repertoires was carried out across blood and tumor or nodule tissue from malignant and benign thyroid patients.

In the original processing: CDR3 was compared across clinicopathological groups, and the resulting differences were used to build a distant-metastasis classifier for papillary thyroid cancer. TCRdb reassembled clones from the PCR reads with MiXCR. TCRdb, not the authors, supplied the V and J calls. The sample has 30,000 to 35,000 clones, about 40% seen once. Trimming left V 5 bases short and J 1 base short, with 8 bases between. CDR1 is MNHEY and CDR2 is SVGEGT in the germline V gene. The CDR3 covers 13 residues. Findings and caveats of the study: For both blood and tumor, malignant thyroid tumors reportedly showed significantly higher TCR beta diversity than benign nodules did.

Thyroid surgery was preceded by no treatment in any patient. Regarding this clone: Its antigen is not identified.

The chain is built from TRBV6-2 or TRBV6-3 and TRBJ1-1, with a weak D call TRBD1 (5 bases). This TCR derives from a female donor with papillary thyroid cancer or a benign thyroid nodule (not recorded which). Some clones in this sample may be carry-over from other donors' samples. Material for sequencing was tumor tissue. CDR3 loop: CASSHGQNTEAFF. The CDR3 bases are TGTGCCAGCAGTCACGGACAGAACACTGAAGCTTTCTTT.